This passage covers 2 T cell receptor beta chains from one sample sequenced in a study of blood T cell repertoires in COVID-19. The table came from immunoSEQ multiplex PCR; TCRdb's copy has only in-frame clones and leaves some out. The profile covers about 230,000 clones, with just over 85% appearing a single time and about 9.9% taken by the ten largest. Sequencing was carried out using peripheral blood. Every receptor here comes from a man aged 50 to 60 with COVID-19, enrolled during active disease.

The rearrangement uses TRBV5-8 and TRBJ1-2, with a tentative D call TRBD1 (6 bases). Trimming stripped 1 base from V and 6 bases from J, with 10 bases between. Per germline, CDR1 SGHTS and CDR2 YDEGEE. CDR3 length equals 13 residues. CDR3 protein: CASSLYRANGYTF. The CDR3 nucleotides are TGTGCCAGCAGCTTGTACAGGGCTAATGGCTACACCTTC.

CDR3 sequence: CASSLFGLAPTDTQYF. In DNA, the CDR3 is TGTGCCAGCAGCTTATTCGGACTAGCCCCAACAGATACGCAGTATTTT. V usage is TRBV7-3 and J usage is TRBJ2-3; 8 nucleotides agree with TRBD2. The CDR3 is 16 amino acids. The germline CDR1 and CDR2 sequences are SGHTA and FQGTGA. The ends lost 2 bases at V and 3 bases at J; junction bases unmatched: 7.